The 4 T cell receptor beta chains listed next were all sequenced from one sample in a study of T cell responses to AZD1222 COVID-19 vaccine. The data were produced by immunoSEQ multiplex PCR, yet TCRdb's version contains in-frame clones alone and is incomplete. Here the sample spans approximately 43,000 clones, around 88% being singletons. The sample was peripheral blood, taken 28 days after the second AZD1222 dose. The receptors here all came from an adult who received the AZD1222 COVID-19 vaccine.

This chain uses TRBV2 with TRBJ2-2; 9 bases align to TRBD1. Germline lookup yields CDR1 SNHLY and CDR2 FYNNEI. CDR3 length equals 14 residues. J lost 7 bases, V lost 3 bases, and 3 bases had no gene match. The CDR3 DNA follows: TGTGCCAGCAGTGAGGGGACAGGGATCGGGGAGCTGTTTTTT. Its translation is CASSEGTGIGELFF.

The chain uses TRBV5-1 and TRBJ2-2, with unresolved D. Looked up from germline, CDR1 is SGHRS and CDR2 is YFSETQ. V was pared by 1 base and J by 6 bases, with 7 bases between. This CDR3 comprises 13 residues. This CDR3 is CASSLNVPGELFF. CDR3 in DNA: TGCGCCAGCAGCTTGAATGTCCCCGGGGAGCTGTTTTTT.

This clone came up once. This chain uses TRBV9 with TRBJ1-2; tentative D call: TRBD1 (6 bases). The V and J ends lost 4 bases and 4 bases respectively, with 14 bases between them. CDR1 is SGDLS and CDR2 is YYNGEE in the germline V gene. The CDR3 covers 14 residues. The CDR3 sequence is CASSTQGTPYGYTF. The CDR3 DNA reads as TGTGCCAGCAGCACCCAGGGGACCCCCTATGGCTACACCTTC.

Comment on this clone: The junction departs from germline at one end; a sequencing error may be responsible. V is TRBV6-5 and J is TRBJ1-5; no clear D. The CDR3 is made up of 11 amino acids. Germline values: CDR1 MNHEY, CDR2 SVGAGI. The CDR3 loop reads CASSYSWQEGF. The CDR3 DNA is TGTGCCAGCAGTTACTCCTGGCAAGAGGGTTTT.